The 27 T cell receptor beta chains in this list originate from one sample, sequenced in a study of blood T cell repertoires in COVID-19. TCRdb's table, derived via immunoSEQ multiplex PCR, lists solely in-frame clones and lacks some. The sample includes about 430,000 clones, roughly nine tenths seen only once; the top ten take 1% to 1.3%. Sequenced: PBMCs or T cells enriched from blood (not recorded which). The receptors derive from a man aged 30 to 45 who had recovered from COVID-19.

This clone was recorded only once. The gene calls are TRBV15 and TRBJ2-7; a possible D gene is TRBD2 (6 bases). Germline V gene data show CDR1 as LNHNV and CDR2 as YYDKDF (reference sequence). CDR3 length equals 14 residues. Trimming pared 6 bases from V and 3 bases from J, leaving 15 bases between. The CDR3 DNA reads as TGTGCCACCAGTAACCCGGGACTGAACTACGAGCAGTACTTC. This gives the protein CATSNPGLNYEQYF.

This clone has more than one count but fewer than ten. The V and J genes are TRBV3-1 (or the pseudogene TRBV3-2) and TRBJ2-3, with TRBD1 as a possible D gene (6 bases). V dropped 6 bases and J dropped 2 bases, with 12 bases sitting between them. Germline assignment: CDR1 LGHDT and CDR2 YNNKEL (reference sequence). The CDR3 has 14 residues. The CDR3 DNA is TGTGCCAGCAGATTCCAGGGGAACACAGATACGCAGTATTTT. Residues: CASRFQGNTDTQYF.

The chain carries TRBV7-9 and TRBJ2-7; 10 positions agree with TRBD2. V lost 5 bases to trimming and J lost 11 bases; unmatched junction nucleotides: 15. CDR1 and CDR2 (germline): SEHNR, FQNEAQ (reference sequence). This CDR3 comprises 15 residues. CDR3 bases: TGTGCCAGCAGCCTACAAGCGGGAGGGCCAAATATTGAGTACTTC. Its protein product is CASSLQAGGPNIEYF.

The chain couples TRBV19 to TRBJ2-3; a weak D match, TRBD1 (7 bases). CDR1 is LNHDA and CDR2 is SQIVND in the germline V gene (reference sequence). CDR3 length equals 16 residues. Trimming left V 6 bases short and J 2 bases short, with 18 bases between. CDR3 bases: TGTGCCAGTAGGGGGGGTGGGACAGCTCCCACAGATACGCAGTATTTT. Its protein product is CASRGGGTAPTDTQYF.

This CDR3 reads CASSFDPQANTGELFF. Written as DNA, the CDR3 is TGTGCCAGCAGCTTCGATCCACAGGCGAACACCGGGGAGCTGTTTTTT. V gene TRBV11-2 combines with J gene TRBJ2-2; the D gene is possibly TRBD1 (5 bases). V lost 3 bases to trimming and J lost 0 bases, with 11 bases between them. Looked up from germline, CDR1 is SGHAT and CDR2 is FQNNGV. The CDR3 runs 16 residues.

Only a few counts were recorded for this clone. V usage is TRBV24-1 and J usage is TRBJ2-6; 7 bases are a match to TRBD1. The CDR3 spans 16 residues. The germline CDR1 and CDR2 sequences are KGHDR and SFDVKD. J lost 0 bases, V lost 5 bases, and 3 bases had no gene match. The CDR3 spells CATSARGSSGANVLTF. The CDR3 DNA sequence: TGTGCCACCAGTGCCAGGGGGAGCTCTGGGGCCAACGTCCTGACTTTC.

This clone has just a few counts. The chain combines TRBV28 with TRBJ1-5; unclear D gene. Trimming pared 2 bases from V and 2 bases from J, leaving 13 bases between. This CDR3 has 16 residues. Germline lookup yields CDR1 MDHEN and CDR2 SYDVKM. The CDR3 bases are TGTGCCAGCAGTTTAGCGCTCCGGGGTGGCAATCAGCCCCAGCATTTT. Amino acid sequence: CASSLALRGGNQPQHF.

The gene calls are TRBV28 and TRBJ2-3, with D possibly matching TRBD2 (5 bases). This CDR3 comprises 15 residues. Trimming took off 4 bases at V and 1 base at J, with 12 bases between the two ends. Germline V lookup: CDR1 MDHEN, CDR2 SYDVKM. The DNA for the CDR3 is TGTGCCAGCAGTTACCGGGAAGGAGGCACAGATACGCAGTATTTT. Translation gives CASSYREGGTDTQYF.

The rearrangement joins TRBV4-1 to TRBJ2-2, with D unresolved. CDR1 MGHRA and CDR2 YSYEKL come from the germline V gene. The germline V and J ends were trimmed by 1 base and 0 bases, with 12 bases remaining between them. CDR3 size: 17 residues. CDR3 protein: CASSQVSRRSNTGELFF. Here the CDR3 DNA reads TGCGCCAGCAGCCAAGTCTCCAGGCGTTCGAACACCGGGGAGCTGTTTTTT.

The chain employs TRBV5-5 and TRBJ2-7, with 8 bases lining up with TRBD1. Trimming took 9 bases from V and 0 from J; bases not matched to a gene: 11. From germline, CDR1 is SGHKS and CDR2 YYEKEE (reference sequence). The CDR3 runs 15 residues. DNA of the CDR3: TGTGCCACCCCCCGGGGGCAGGGGGCCTCCTACGAGCAGTACTTC. Translation gives CATPRGQGASYEQYF.

The chain couples TRBV7-2 to TRBJ1-2; TRBD1 matches 9 bases. Trimming cost V 1 base and J 7 bases; bases outside gene matches: 7. The germline V gene has CDR1 SGHTA and CDR2 FQGNSA. This CDR3 spans 15 amino acids. The CDR3, as DNA: TGTGCCAGCAGCTTAGGGGACAGGGCCCTTTCTGGCTACACCTTC. This encodes CASSLGDRALSGYTF.

V usage is TRBV13 and J usage is TRBJ1-1; possible D gene TRBD1, 6 bases. The CDR3 length is 15 residues. Germline CDR1 reads PRHDT; CDR2 reads FYEKMQ (reference sequence). Trimming pared 5 bases from V and 1 base from J, leaving 14 bases between. Here the CDR3 DNA reads TGTGCCAGCAGCGCAGGTGGGACAACGAACACTGAAGCTTTCTTT. Translating gives CASSAGGTTNTEAFF.

This sequence joins TRBV14 and TRBJ2-1, with D uncertain. V was trimmed by 0 bases and J by 5 bases, leaving 8 bases between them. CDR3 length equals 14 residues. The V gene's germline CDR1 is SGHDN and CDR2 FVKESK. CDR3 sequence (DNA): TGTGCCAGCAGCCAAGATTCAGGTGACAATGAGCAGTTCTTC. Translating it yields CASSQDSGDNEQFF.

The chain combines TRBV18 with TRBJ1-1; weak D call: TRBD1 (6 bases). The CDR3 spans 14 residues. The V end lost 4 bases, the J end lost 1 base, and 10 bases lay between the germline ends. The V gene's germline CDR1 is KGHSH and CDR2 LQKENI. CDR3 region: CASSRTESNTEAFF. DNA for the CDR3: TGTGCCAGCTCACGGACAGAATCGAACACTGAAGCTTTCTTT.

In its sample, this clone was seen a few times. V usage is TRBV25-1 and J usage is TRBJ2-2; 9 nucleotides agree with TRBD2. This CDR3 region has 15 residues. The V and J ends lost 7 bases and 4 bases, in that order; junction bases with no gene match: 7. Germline CDR1 reads MGHDK; CDR2 reads SYGVNS. DNA of the CDR3: TGTGCCAGCACCGGGCTAGCGGGATTCACCGGGGAGCTGTTTTTT. As protein: CASTGLAGFTGELFF.

The chain employs TRBV29-1 and TRBJ2-3; 16 bases are a match to TRBD2. CDR3 length: 18 amino acids. J gave up 4 bases and V 1 base, and 8 bases lay outside the gene matches. The germline V gene encodes CDR1 SQVTM and CDR2 ANQGSEA. The CDR3 nucleotides read TGCAGCGTTGAAGTAGCGGGACTAGCGGGAGGGATTGCAGATACGCAGTATTTT. Translated: CSVEVAGLAGGIADTQYF.

Concerning this clone itself: One end of the junction varies from germline; a read error may be responsible. The chain links TRBV9 to TRBJ2-3; D is uncertain. The CDR3 is 17 residues long. Germline V gives CDR1 SGDLS, CDR2 YYNGEE. DNA for the CDR3: TGTGCCAGCACCGTAGCTGACAATATTTGGCACACAGATACGCAGTATTTT. This sequence encodes CASTVADNIWHTDTQYF.

The chain carries TRBV10-2 and TRBJ2-7; TRBD1 matches 7 bases. Losses at the gene ends were 10 bases for V and 6 bases for J; bases not matched to a gene: 9. This CDR3 contains 12 residues. Germline V gene data show CDR1 as WSHSY and CDR2 as SAAADI. DNA for the CDR3: TGCGCCACCCACCCCACAGGGGTCGAGCAGTACTTC. It specifies CATHPTGVEQYF.

The chain combines TRBV5-4 with TRBJ2-5, with TRBD1 as a possible D gene (6 bases). The CDR3 spans 16 residues. CDR1 and CDR2 from the germline V gene are SGHNT and YYREEE (reference sequence). Trimming pared 1 base from V and 1 base from J, leaving 14 bases between. DNA of the CDR3: TGTGCCAGCAGCTTGCAGGGGCAGGGGTTCCAAGAGACCCAGTACTTC. Residues: CASSLQGQGFQETQYF.

The chain uses TRBV29-1 and TRBJ2-7; D gene uncertain. The CDR3 spans 11 residues. Trimming stripped 6 bases from V and 5 bases from J, with 11 bases between. CDR1 and CDR2 (germline): SQVTM, ANQGSEA. In DNA form, the CDR3 reads TGCAGCGTCCCCTGGGCCGACGAGCAGTACTTC. The encoded protein is CSVPWADEQYF.

The rearrangement joins TRBV7-2 to TRBJ1-2; D possibly corresponds to TRBD1 (5 bases). Germline V gene sequence: CDR1 SGHTA, CDR2 FQGNSA. Between the trimmed V and J ends, which lost 5 bases and 4 bases, there was a span of 14 bases. This CDR3 region has 14 residues. The CDR3 loop reads CASSPTYQGYGYTF. The CDR3 DNA reads as TGTGCCAGCAGCCCGACTTACCAGGGCTATGGCTACACCTTC.

The chain employs TRBV28 and TRBJ2-7, with 10 nucleotides matching TRBD2. V gave up 7 bases and J gave up 7 bases; unmatched junction bases: 13. This CDR3 is 15 amino acids long. Germline V lookup: CDR1 MDHEN, CDR2 SYDVKM. The DNA of the CDR3 is TGTGCCAGCACCACCCCAGTAGCGGGAGGCCGGGAGCAGTACTTC. Its protein is CASTTPVAGGREQYF.

This chain connects TRBV19 to TRBJ1-1; D gene ambiguous. The CDR3 covers 13 residues. The germline V and J ends were trimmed by 7 bases and 2 bases, with 11 bases remaining between them. In germline, CDR1 is LNHDA, CDR2 SQIVND (reference sequence). The CDR3 region has the DNA TGTGCCAGTACCCGGGCGGGAAACACTGAAGCTTTCTTT. Translating gives CASTRAGNTEAFF. The whole variable domain, filled in from reference TRBV19 and TRBJ1-1, reads DGGITQSPKYLFRKEGQNVTLSCEQNLNHDAMYWYRQDPGQGLRLIYYSQIVNDFQKGDIAEGYSVSREKKESFPLTVTSAQKNPTAFYLCASTRAGNTEAFFGQGTRLTVV.

The DNA for the CDR3 is TGTGCCAGTAGTGAAAGAATAGCTGGAAACACCATATATTTT. It yields the protein CASSERIAGNTIYF. The V gene is TRBV19, the J gene TRBJ1-3; no definite D call. Germline-derived CDR1 and CDR2 are LNHDA and SQIVND (reference sequence). The V end was cut by 5 bases, the J end by 2 bases, with 10 bases between. The CDR3 is 14 amino acids.

The genes are TRBV11-2 and TRBJ2-5; possibly TRBD2 for D (5 bases). Germline values: CDR1 SGHAT, CDR2 FQNNGV. This CDR3 has 15 residues. The V gene lost 7 bases and the J gene lost 1 base, with 16 bases spanning the gap. The CDR3 DNA reads as TGTGCCAGCAACCCGGGGTTGGGGATCCAAGAGACCCAGTACTTC. Protein: CASNPGLGIQETQYF.

This chain uses TRBV7-3 with TRBJ2-5, with 8 bases lining up with TRBD2. Germline V lookup: CDR1 SGHTA, CDR2 FQGTGA. Germline trimming cut 2 bases from V and 5 bases from J; bases unmatched to any gene: 7. This CDR3 has 15 residues. Here the CDR3 reads CASSLGEREWETQYF. In DNA, the CDR3 is TGTGCCAGCAGCTTAGGGGAGCGGGAGTGGGAGACCCAGTACTTC.

The rearrangement uses TRBV28 and TRBJ2-7; 9 bases fit TRBD1. This CDR3 has 14 residues. Trimming removed 6 bases from V and 5 bases from J; junction bases left unmatched: 8. Per the germline V gene, CDR1 is MDHEN and CDR2 is SYDVKM. The CDR3 bases are TGTGCCAGCAGCCGGGACAGGGCGCTCCACGAGCAGTACTTC. The encoded protein is CASSRDRALHEQYF.